Listed below are T cell receptor beta chains from one sample, sequenced in a study of Graves' ophthalmopathy and Graves' hyperthyroidism. MiXCR, run by TCRdb on the multiplex PCR reads, gives a single entry per CDR3 protein. The table has 360,000 or so distinct CDR3 sequences, around 16% seen once. The sample consisted of peripheral blood. The receptors derive from a young woman with Graves' ophthalmopathy. The CDR3 runs from the conserved cysteine through the conserved F or W. D genes are given only for firm matches. The size field is filled for only some rows; it gives once, few, many or a size class.

V gene: TRBV3-1; J gene: TRBJ1-1; D gene: TRBD1; clone size: many; CDR3 protein: CASSPISGQGNTEAFF; CDR3 DNA: TGTGCCAGCAGCCCCATTTCGGGACAGGGGAACACTGAAGCTTTCTTT
V gene: TRBV24-1; J gene: TRBJ2-2; D gene: NA; clone size: many; CDR3 protein: CATSDSDTTGELFF; CDR3 DNA: TGTGCCACCAGTGATTCAGACACCACCGGGGAGCTGTTTTTT
V gene: TRBV28; J gene: TRBJ2-5; D gene: NA; clone size: many; CDR3 protein: CASSPRGKVETQYF; CDR3 DNA: TGTGCCAGCAGCCCCCGGGGGAAAGTGGAGACCCAGTACTTC
V gene: TRBV28; J gene: TRBJ2-4; D gene: NA; clone size: many; CDR3 protein: CASSSQDLTVAKNIQYF; CDR3 DNA: TGTGCCAGCAGTTCGCAAGACCTAACTGTGGCCAAAAACATTCAGTACTTC
V gene: TRBV12-5; J gene: TRBJ2-2; D gene: TRBD2; clone size: few; CDR3 protein: CASARGGGELFF; CDR3 DNA: TGTGCTAGCGCTCGGGGGGGCGGGGAGCTGTTTTTT
V gene: TRBV15; J gene: TRBJ2-5; D gene: NA; clone size: many; CDR3 protein: CATSRERRQETQYF; CDR3 DNA: TGTGCCACCAGCAGAGAAAGGCGCCAAGAGACCCAGTACTTC
V gene: TRBV29-1; J gene: TRBJ1-2; D gene: NA; clone size: many; CDR3 protein: CSGITRDKGNGYTF; CDR3 DNA: TGCAGCGGAATTACTAGGGATAAGGGGAATGGCTACACCTTC
V gene: TRBV11-2; J gene: TRBJ1-2; D gene: TRBD1; clone size: many; CDR3 protein: CASSLGQGFYGYTF; CDR3 DNA: TGTGCCAGCAGCTTAGGACAGGGATTCTATGGCTACACCTTC
V gene: TRBV30; J gene: TRBJ1-6; D gene: TRBD1; clone size: many; CDR3 protein: CASGQGPNSPLHF; CDR3 DNA: TGTGCCTCGGGACAGGGACCTAATTCACCCCTCCACTTT
V gene: TRBV29-1; J gene: TRBJ1-2; D gene: NA; clone size: many; CDR3 protein: CSVVFSPFGTQSGYTF; CDR3 DNA: TGCAGCGTTGTTTTTTCGCCATTTGGCACCCAGAGTGGCTACACCTTC
V gene: TRBV3-1; J gene: TRBJ1-5; D gene: TRBD1; clone size: many; CDR3 protein: CASSQGTGLQPQHF; CDR3 DNA: TGTGCCAGCAGCCAAGGGACAGGGTTGCAGCCCCAGCATTTT
V gene: TRBV6-2/TRBV6-3; J gene: TRBJ1-3; D gene: NA; clone size: many; CDR3 protein: CASSYSGRLGNTIYF; CDR3 DNA: TGTGCCAGCAGTTACTCGGGGAGGCTTGGAAACACCATATATTTT
V gene: TRBV6-2/TRBV6-3; J gene: TRBJ2-5; D gene: NA; clone size: many; CDR3 protein: CASSSAGETQYF; CDR3 DNA: TGTGCCAGCAGTTCTGCGGGGGAGACCCAGTACTTC
V gene: TRBV15; J gene: TRBJ2-7; D gene: TRBD2; clone size: many; CDR3 protein: CATSTGLALEQYF; CDR3 DNA: TGTGCCACCAGCACTGGACTAGCTCTCGAGCAGTACTTC
V gene: TRBV29-1; J gene: TRBJ2-7; D gene: NA; clone size: many; CDR3 protein: CSVGVGGSYEQYF; CDR3 DNA: TGCAGCGTTGGGGTAGGGGGATCCTACGAGCAGTACTTC
V gene: TRBV6-1; J gene: TRBJ2-2; D gene: NA; clone size: many; CDR3 protein: CAAGLTELFF; CDR3 DNA: TGTGCCGCGGGGCTGACCGAGCTGTTTTTT
V gene: TRBV19; J gene: TRBJ1-2; D gene: TRBD1; clone size: many; CDR3 protein: CASTPDRGIGYGYTF; CDR3 DNA: TGTGCCAGTACCCCGGACAGGGGGATTGGCTATGGCTACACCTTC
V gene: TRBV4-2; J gene: TRBJ2-7; D gene: NA; clone size: NA; CDR3 protein: CASSQHPGSTLGYEQYF; CDR3 DNA: TGTGCCAGCAGCCAACACCCAGGGTCGACCTTAGGTTACGAGCAGTACTTC
V gene: TRBV12-3/TRBV12-4; J gene: TRBJ1-1; D gene: NA; clone size: many; CDR3 protein: CASSLGELMDFMNTEAFF; CDR3 DNA: TGTGCCAGCAGTTTAGGGGAACTCATGGATTTCATGAACACTGAAGCTTTCTTT
V gene: TRBV19; J gene: TRBJ1-5; D gene: TRBD1; clone size: many; CDR3 protein: CASSIMTGPSNQPQHF; CDR3 DNA: TGTGCCAGTAGTATTATGACAGGGCCTAGCAATCAGCCCCAGCATTTT
V gene: TRBV6-5; J gene: TRBJ1-3; D gene: NA; clone size: many; CDR3 protein: CASSYPRGSGNTIYF; CDR3 DNA: TGTGCCAGCAGTTACCCCCGGGGCTCTGGAAACACCATATATTTT
V gene: TRBV27; J gene: TRBJ1-6; D gene: NA; clone size: NA; CDR3 protein: CASSLSPVGNSPLHF; CDR3 DNA: TGTGCCAGCAGTTTATCGCCGGTGGGGAATTCACCCCTCCACTTT
V gene: TRBV28; J gene: TRBJ2-1; D gene: TRBD1; clone size: many; CDR3 protein: CASSLLGQGSYNEQFF; CDR3 DNA: TGTGCCAGCAGTTTACTCGGACAGGGGAGTTACAATGAGCAGTTCTTC
V gene: TRBV18; J gene: TRBJ2-2; D gene: NA; clone size: once; CDR3 protein: CASSPRLVLFAHTGELFF; CDR3 DNA: TGTGCCAGCTCACCGAGACTTGTACTGTTTGCTCACACCGGGGAGCTGTTTTTT
V gene: TRBV6-2/TRBV6-3; J gene: TRBJ1-1; D gene: NA; clone size: many; CDR3 protein: CASSYSTDEAFF; CDR3 DNA: TGTGCCAGCAGTTACTCTACGGACGAAGCTTTCTTT
V gene: TRBV30; J gene: TRBJ2-7; D gene: TRBD1; clone size: many; CDR3 protein: CAWSWTTGLSYEQYF; CDR3 DNA: TGTGCCTGGAGCTGGACGACAGGGCTCTCCTACGAGCAGTACTTC
V gene: TRBV6-2/TRBV6-3; J gene: TRBJ2-2; D gene: NA; clone size: many; CDR3 protein: CASSFIHTGELFF; CDR3 DNA: TGTGCCAGCAGTTTCATACACACCGGGGAGCTGTTTTTT
V gene: TRBV29-1; J gene: TRBJ1-3; D gene: NA; clone size: many; CDR3 protein: CSVVSGVDRNTIYF; CDR3 DNA: TGCAGCGTTGTGTCAGGGGTTGATCGAAACACCATATATTTT
V gene: TRBV24-1; J gene: TRBJ1-5; D gene: NA; clone size: many; CDR3 protein: CATRGARGPQHF; CDR3 DNA: TGTGCCACCAGAGGCGCAAGAGGGCCCCAGCATTTT
V gene: TRBV5-1; J gene: TRBJ1-1; D gene: TRBD1; clone size: NA; CDR3 protein: CASSSGQVNAEAFF; CDR3 DNA: TGCGCCAGCAGCTCGGGACAGGTTAACGCTGAAGCTTTCTTT
V gene: TRBV6-2/TRBV6-3; J gene: TRBJ1-1; D gene: NA; clone size: NA; CDR3 protein: CASSYFGGRVTEAFF; CDR3 DNA: TGTGCCAGCAGTTACTTCGGAGGGAGGGTCACTGAAGCTTTCTTT
V gene: TRBV24-1; J gene: TRBJ2-7; D gene: TRBD2; clone size: NA; CDR3 protein: CATKPRTSGSPWEQYF; CDR3 DNA: TGTGCCACCAAACCTCGGACTAGCGGGAGCCCTTGGGAGCAGTACTTC
V gene: TRBV6-1; J gene: TRBJ1-6; D gene: TRBD1; clone size: many; CDR3 protein: CASSKSLSGTGNSPLHF; CDR3 DNA: TGTGCCAGCAGTAAAAGCCTTTCCGGGACAGGGAATTCACCCCTCCACTTT
V gene: TRBV5-5; J gene: TRBJ2-2; D gene: NA; clone size: many; CDR3 protein: CASSFLGTTGELFF; CDR3 DNA: TGTGCCAGCAGCTTTTTAGGGACGACCGGGGAGCTGTTTTTT
V gene: TRBV13; J gene: TRBJ2-7; D gene: NA; clone size: NA; CDR3 protein: CASTFTITYEQYF; CDR3 DNA: TGTGCCAGCACCTTTACTATAACCTACGAGCAGTACTTC
V gene: TRBV18; J gene: TRBJ2-7; D gene: NA; clone size: many; CDR3 protein: CASSRLGGEQYF; CDR3 DNA: TGTGCCAGCTCACGCCTGGGGGGCGAGCAGTACTTC
V gene: TRBV11-2; J gene: TRBJ2-5; D gene: NA; clone size: many; CDR3 protein: CASSLVAGRETQYF; CDR3 DNA: TGTGCCAGCAGCTTAGTAGCAGGGAGGGAGACCCAGTACTTC
V gene: TRBV7-9; J gene: TRBJ2-7; D gene: TRBD2; clone size: many; CDR3 protein: CASSTSSGGTYEQYF; CDR3 DNA: TGTGCCAGCAGCACCTCGAGCGGGGGGACCTACGAGCAGTACTTC
V gene: TRBV2; J gene: TRBJ1-5; D gene: NA; clone size: many; CDR3 protein: CASSEEVGSNQPQHF; CDR3 DNA: TGTGCCAGCAGTGAAGAGGTGGGGAGCAATCAGCCCCAGCATTTT
V gene: TRBV20-1; J gene: TRBJ2-7; D gene: TRBD1; clone size: many; CDR3 protein: CSAPRGTGLREQYF; CDR3 DNA: TGCAGTGCTCCAAGGGGGACAGGGCTCAGGGAGCAGTACTTC
V gene: TRBV6-2/TRBV6-3; J gene: TRBJ2-7; D gene: TRBD1; clone size: many; CDR3 protein: CASIPEGQGGHEQYF; CDR3 DNA: TGTGCCAGCATTCCTGAGGGTCAAGGGGGCCACGAGCAGTACTTC
V gene: TRBV30; J gene: TRBJ1-1; D gene: NA; clone size: few; CDR3 protein: CAWSVPPGVFF; CDR3 DNA: TGTGCCTGGAGTGTCCCGCCGGGGGTTTTCTTT
V gene: TRBV7-2; J gene: TRBJ1-1; D gene: NA; clone size: many; CDR3 protein: CASSLRGGVGNTEAFF; CDR3 DNA: TGTGCCAGCAGCTTGCGAGGGGGGGTGGGGAACACTGAAGCTTTCTTT
V gene: TRBV4-1; J gene: TRBJ1-2; D gene: TRBD1; clone size: many; CDR3 protein: CASSQGQGNNYGYTF; CDR3 DNA: TGCGCCAGCAGCCAAGGACAGGGCAACAACTATGGCTACACCTTC
V gene: TRBV7-6; J gene: TRBJ2-7; D gene: TRBD2; clone size: many; CDR3 protein: CASSSLAGLSDEQYF; CDR3 DNA: TGTGCCAGCAGCTCCCTAGCGGGCCTCAGTGACGAGCAGTACTTC
V gene: TRBV4-1; J gene: TRBJ2-7; D gene: TRBD2; clone size: NA; CDR3 protein: CASSQRLAGEYEQYF; CDR3 DNA: TGCGCCAGCAGCCAGAGACTAGCGGGAGAGTACGAGCAGTACTTC
V gene: TRBV6-2/TRBV6-3; J gene: TRBJ2-7; D gene: NA; clone size: many; CDR3 protein: CASSYESYEQYF; CDR3 DNA: TGTGCCAGCAGTTACGAAAGCTACGAGCAGTACTTC
V gene: TRBV6-2/TRBV6-3; J gene: TRBJ2-7; D gene: NA; clone size: many; CDR3 protein: CASSYGPDLYEQYF; CDR3 DNA: TGTGCCAGCAGTTACGGCCCGGACTTGTACGAGCAGTACTTC
V gene: TRBV7-2; J gene: TRBJ1-2; D gene: NA; clone size: many; CDR3 protein: CASSSIRGPDGYTF; CDR3 DNA: TGTGCCAGCAGCTCGATCAGGGGACCTGATGGCTACACCTTC
V gene: TRBV2; J gene: TRBJ2-7; D gene: NA; clone size: many; CDR3 protein: CASSKRTVDYEQYF; CDR3 DNA: TGTGCCAGCTCCAAGAGGACAGTAGACTACGAGCAGTACTTC
V gene: TRBV12-3/TRBV12-4; J gene: TRBJ2-5; D gene: NA; clone size: NA; CDR3 protein: CASSPSTYQETQYF; CDR3 DNA: TGTGCCAGCAGTCCCTCTACTTACCAAGAGACCCAGTACTTC
V gene: TRBV30; J gene: TRBJ1-2; D gene: TRBD1; clone size: many; CDR3 protein: CAWDRGTIYGYTF; CDR3 DNA: TGTGCCTGGGACAGGGGTACTATCTATGGCTACACCTTC